The 15 T cell receptor beta chains reported below all come from one sample, sequenced in a study of T-cell memory formation after mild COVID-19. From the 5' RACE reads, TCRdb called clonotypes with MiXCR, one entry per CDR3 protein. Found here are 140,000 or so distinct CDR3 sequences, 14% to 15% of them singletons; the top ten hold around 30%. Specimen: PBMCs or a T cell subset sorted from them (not recorded which). The receptors derive from an adult woman who had mild COVID-19 (a few samples of this study predate the infection). Cell type and time point are not known.

About this clonotype: A much larger clonotype is one base distant, so this may be a read error. The chain couples TRBV7-9 to TRBJ1-1; no clear D. V gave up 2 bases and J gave up 2 bases, with 3 bases separating them. The CDR3 loop spans 12 amino acids. The germline V gene encodes CDR1 SEHNR and CDR2 FQNEAQ (reference sequence). The CDR3 sequence is CASSLFNTEAFF. For the CDR3, the DNA is TGTGCCAGCAGCTTATTTAACACTGAAGCTTTCTTT.

Only one count was recorded for this clonotype. The V call is TRBV6-5, the J call TRBJ1-1; D is unresolved. In germline, CDR1 is MNHEY, CDR2 SVGAGI. The CDR3 is 10 amino acids. V lost 2 bases and J lost 10, with 5 bases in between. In DNA form, the CDR3 reads TGTGCCAGCAGTTACCCCCCAGCTTTCTTT. Its translation is CASSYPPAFF.

This clonotype has just one count. The chain is built from TRBV6-1 and TRBJ1-1; 7 bases match TRBD1. Germline assignment: CDR1 MNHNS and CDR2 SASEGT. After removal of 2 bases from V and 3 bases from J, the junction contained 6 bases not matched to a gene. The CDR3 consists of 15 residues. CDR3: CASSEWEGQYTEAFF. The CDR3 nucleotides are TGTGCCAGCAGTGAATGGGAGGGACAGTACACTGAAGCTTTCTTT.

The V and J genes are TRBV27 and TRBJ2-7; TRBD2 aligns across 8 bases. V lost 6 bases to trimming and J lost 6 bases; unmatched junction nucleotides: 10. This CDR3 has 14 residues. CDR1 is MNHEY, CDR2 SMNVEV, per germline (reference sequence). Here the CDR3 reads CASSPFGGAGEQYF. CDR3 DNA sequence: TGTGCCAGCAGCCCGTTCGGGGGGGCCGGCGAGCAGTACTTC.

This clonotype was recorded at least ten times. The chain uses TRBV7-2 and TRBJ1-1, with a weak D call TRBD1 (5 bases). Trimming stripped 5 bases from V and 6 bases from J, with 10 bases between. There are 12 residues in the CDR3. Per the germline V gene, CDR1 is SGHTA and CDR2 is FQGNSA. The CDR3 loop is CASSIPGAEAFF. For the CDR3, the DNA is TGTGCCAGCAGCATCCCGGGGGCTGAAGCTTTCTTT.

This clonotype was observed a handful of times. The chain uses TRBV7-9 and TRBJ1-1; no clear D. The germline V and J ends were trimmed by 1 base and 6 bases, with 12 bases remaining between them. Germline lookup yields CDR1 SEHNR and CDR2 FQNEAQ (reference sequence). The CDR3 covers 14 residues. CDR3 sequence: CASSLGRGPPEAFF. Here the CDR3 DNA reads TGTGCCAGCAGCTTAGGGCGGGGTCCCCCTGAAGCTTTCTTT. The whole variable domain, filled in from reference TRBV7-9 and TRBJ1-1, reads DTGVSQNPRHKITKRGQNVTFRCDPISEHNRLYWYRQTLGQGPEFLTYFQNEAQLEKSRLLSDRFSAERPKGSFSTLEIQRTEQGDSAMYLCASSLGRGPPEAFFGQGTRLTVV.

V and J are TRBV20-1 and TRBJ2-5; D uncertain. Trimming cost V 5 bases and J 1 base, with 2 bases left between them. This CDR3 contains 10 residues. The germline V gene has CDR1 DFQATT and CDR2 SNEGSKA (reference sequence). The chain's CDR3 is CSAAQETQYF. CDR3 DNA sequence: TGCAGTGCTGCCCAAGAGACCCAGTACTTC.

The chain is built from TRBV5-1 and TRBJ1-1, with 7 bases identical to TRBD1. The CDR3 runs 14 residues. Per the germline V gene, CDR1 is SGHRS and CDR2 is YFSETQ. J gave up 6 bases and V 0 bases, and 5 bases lay outside the gene matches. CDR3 protein: CASSLGQGSPEAFF. CDR3 bases: TGCGCCAGCAGCTTGGGACAGGGATCCCCTGAAGCTTTCTTT.

The table lists this clonotype with a few counts. The chain couples TRBV13 to TRBJ2-5; 8 nucleotides line up with TRBD2. The CDR3 extends over 15 amino acids. V lost 5 bases to trimming and J lost 5 bases; unmatched junction nucleotides: 10. Germline V lookup: CDR1 PRHDT, CDR2 FYEKMQ (reference sequence). The CDR3: CASSLPGLERETQYF. For the CDR3, the DNA is TGTGCCAGCAGCCTCCCGGGACTAGAGAGGGAGACCCAGTACTTC.

The rearrangement joins TRBV7-6 to TRBJ2-7, with D perhaps TRBD1 (6 bases). V was clipped by 3 bases and J by 3 bases, with 9 bases between them. The CDR3 extends over 13 amino acids. Germline lookup yields CDR1 SGHVS and CDR2 FNYEAQ. The CDR3 region has the DNA TGTGCCAGCAGCTTGGGGGCCTACTACGAGCAGTACTTC. Encoded protein: CASSLGAYYEQYF.

This clonotype turned up a few times. The V call is TRBV5-5, the J call TRBJ1-1; a possible D gene is TRBD1 (6 bases). The CDR3 is made up of 12 amino acids. Trimming pared 1 base from V and 9 bases from J, leaving 10 bases between. Germline-derived CDR1 and CDR2 are SGHKS and YYEKEE (reference sequence). The CDR3 sequence: CASSLTGSQAFF. Here the CDR3 DNA reads TGTGCCAGCAGCTTGACAGGGTCTCAAGCTTTCTTT.

The chain has TRBV20-1 and TRBJ2-6; D ambiguous. Per the germline V gene, CDR1 is DFQATT and CDR2 is SNEGSKA (reference sequence). With 3 bases removed from V and 0 bases from J, the gap between germline ends came to 9 bases. This CDR3 has 15 amino acids. The CDR3 reads CSARLINSGANVLTF. The CDR3 nucleotides are TGCAGTGCTAGGCTGATTAACTCTGGGGCCAACGTCCTGACTTTC.

The gene calls are TRBV29-1 and TRBJ1-2; TRBD1 aligns across 7 bases. Germline CDR1 and CDR2: SQVTM and ANQGSEA. With V trimmed by 1 base and J by 3 bases, 2 bases remained unmatched. There are 13 residues in the CDR3. The DNA for the CDR3 is TGCAGCGTTGAAGTGAGGGGGCACTATGGCTACACCTTC. It translates to CSVEVRGHYGYTF.

This chain joins TRBV20-1 and TRBJ2-1, with TRBD1 matching over 9 bases. This CDR3 is built from 15 residues. Germline V gene data show CDR1 as DFQATT and CDR2 as SNEGSKA (reference sequence). V shed 4 bases, J shed 6 bases, and the junction held 10 bases outside the gene matches. In DNA form, the CDR3 reads TGCAGTGCTACCCGCGGGACAGGGTTGGTCAATGAGCAGTTCTTC. It encodes CSATRGTGLVNEQFF.

This clonotype was detected a few times. This chain joins TRBV4-2 and TRBJ2-2; TRBD1 is a possible D gene (5 bases). Germline V gene lookup returns CDR1 LGHNA and CDR2 YNFKEQ. The CDR3 consists of 18 residues. The V end was cut by 0 bases, the J end by 4 bases, with 18 bases between. The CDR3 DNA follows: TGTGCCAGCAGCCAAGATAGGGGCGCGATGCCCTTCACCGGGGAGCTGTTTTTT. It yields the protein CASSQDRGAMPFTGELFF.